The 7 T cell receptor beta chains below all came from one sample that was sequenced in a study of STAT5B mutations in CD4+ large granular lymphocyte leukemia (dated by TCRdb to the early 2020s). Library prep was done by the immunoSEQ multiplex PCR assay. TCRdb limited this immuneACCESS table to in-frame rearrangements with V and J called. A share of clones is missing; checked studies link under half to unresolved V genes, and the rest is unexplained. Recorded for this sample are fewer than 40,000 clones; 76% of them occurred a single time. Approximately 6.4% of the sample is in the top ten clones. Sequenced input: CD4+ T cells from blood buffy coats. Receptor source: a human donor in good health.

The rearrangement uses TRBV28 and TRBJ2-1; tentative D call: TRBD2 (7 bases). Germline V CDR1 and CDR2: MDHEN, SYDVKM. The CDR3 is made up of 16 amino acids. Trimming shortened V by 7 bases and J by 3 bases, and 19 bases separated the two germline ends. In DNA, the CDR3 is TGTGCCAGCAACCCCGGGGGGACACATGACTACAATGAGCAGTTCTTC. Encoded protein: CASNPGGTHDYNEQFF.

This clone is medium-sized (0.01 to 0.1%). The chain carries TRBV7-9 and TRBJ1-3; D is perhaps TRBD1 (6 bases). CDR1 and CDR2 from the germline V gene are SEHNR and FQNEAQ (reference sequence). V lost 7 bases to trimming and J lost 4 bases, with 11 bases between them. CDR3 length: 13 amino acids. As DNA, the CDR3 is TGTGCCAGCATGCGAGGACAGGGAAACACCATATATTTT. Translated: CASMRGQGNTIYF.

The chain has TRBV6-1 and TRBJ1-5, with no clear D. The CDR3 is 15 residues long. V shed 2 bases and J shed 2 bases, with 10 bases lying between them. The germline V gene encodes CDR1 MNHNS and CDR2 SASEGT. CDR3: CASSEYPDRNQPQHF. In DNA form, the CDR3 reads TGTGCCAGCAGTGAATATCCGGACCGCAATCAGCCCCAGCATTTT.

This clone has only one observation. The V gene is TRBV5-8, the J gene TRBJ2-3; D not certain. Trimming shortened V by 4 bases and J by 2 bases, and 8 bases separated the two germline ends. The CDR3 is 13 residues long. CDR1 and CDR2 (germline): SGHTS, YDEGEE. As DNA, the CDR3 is TGTGCCAGCAGCCGGCAGTCCACAGATACGCAGTATTTT. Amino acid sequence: CASSRQSTDTQYF.

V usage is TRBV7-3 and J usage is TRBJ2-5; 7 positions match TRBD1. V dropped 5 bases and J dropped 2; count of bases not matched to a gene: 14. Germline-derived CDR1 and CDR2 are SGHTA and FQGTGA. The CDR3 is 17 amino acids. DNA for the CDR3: TGTGCCAGCAGCGTATCGACAGGGCTGGGTAATCAAGAGACCCAGTACTTC. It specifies CASSVSTGLGNQETQYF.

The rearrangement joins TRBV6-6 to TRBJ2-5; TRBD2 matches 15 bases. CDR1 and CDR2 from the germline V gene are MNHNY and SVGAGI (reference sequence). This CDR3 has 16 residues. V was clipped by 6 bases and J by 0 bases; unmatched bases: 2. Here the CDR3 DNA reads TGTGCCAGCAGAGGACTAGCGGGGGGGAACCAAGAGACCCAGTACTTC. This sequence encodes CASRGLAGGNQETQYF.

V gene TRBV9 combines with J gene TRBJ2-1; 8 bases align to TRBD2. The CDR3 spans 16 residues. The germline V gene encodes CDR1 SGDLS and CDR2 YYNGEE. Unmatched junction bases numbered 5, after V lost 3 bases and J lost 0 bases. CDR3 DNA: TGTGCCAGCAGCGGGGCCGGGACTAGCTCCTACAATGAGCAGTTCTTC. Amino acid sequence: CASSGAGTSSYNEQFF.